The 5 T cell receptor beta chains in this list originate from one sample, sequenced in a study of T cells in Graves' hyperthyroidism and ophthalmopathy (dated by TCRdb to about 2019). The library was prepared using multiplex PCR. TCRdb names Illumina HiSeq 2000 as the instrument used. Amplification of TCR beta CDR3 regions was carried out from RNA transcripts. A first-round RT-PCR of the TCR CDR3 used the HTBI primer set with the Qiagen OneStep RT-PCR kit. TCRdb ran its own pipeline on the public reads, namely fastp trimming at Q25 and MiXCR clone calling, and kept in-frame beta chains. CDR3 protein duplicates are merged, each entry listing the most common genes and DNA. The sample table shows hundreds of thousands of distinct CDR3 sequences, and around a sixth are seen once. The ten largest account for 7.7% of the sample. The specimen was blood. These receptors all come from a woman aged 18 to 35 with Graves' hyperthyroidism.

This clonotype was detected a few times. The V and J genes are TRBV29-1 and TRBJ2-7, with TRBD1 as a possible D gene (6 bases). V lost 1 base and J 7 bases, leaving 17 bases between the germline ends. Germline V CDR1 and CDR2: SQVTM, ANQGSEA. The CDR3 runs to 14 residues. The CDR3 region has the DNA TGCAGCGTTGAAGGCTCATCAGGGGCCGGAGAGCAGTACTTC. This gives the protein CSVEGSSGAGEQYF.

This clonotype showed up many times. The chain has TRBV20-1 and TRBJ2-2, with D tentatively TRBD2 (5 bases). Germline V gene lookup returns CDR1 DFQATT and CDR2 SNEGSKA (reference sequence). CDR3 length: 17 amino acids. V was pared by 0 bases and J by 1 base, with 15 bases between. As DNA, the CDR3 is TGCAGTGCTAGAGAGGAGAGGGAAAAGATGAACACCGGGGAGCTGTTTTTT. This gives the protein CSAREEREKMNTGELFF.

V usage is TRBV2 and J usage is TRBJ2-1, with no clear D. The CDR3 is 13 amino acids. V shed 6 bases and J shed 3 bases, with 9 bases lying between them. Per the germline V gene, CDR1 is SNHLY and CDR2 is FYNNEI. The CDR3 loop reads CASRMAFYNEQFF. CDR3 nucleotide sequence: TGTGCCAGCAGGATGGCTTTCTACAATGAGCAGTTCTTC.

This clonotype was recorded at least ten times. V usage is TRBV27 and J usage is TRBJ2-7; possibly TRBD1 or TRBD2 for D (5 bases each). The CDR3 spans 14 residues. In germline, CDR1 is MNHEY, CDR2 SMNVEV (reference sequence). V was pared by 2 bases and J by 0 bases, with 8 bases between. The CDR3 region is CASSLRGDSYEQYF. In nucleotides, the CDR3 is TGTGCCAGCAGTTTACGAGGGGACTCCTACGAGCAGTACTTC.

The gene calls are TRBV7-9 and TRBJ1-2; TRBD1 might be the D (6 bases). This CDR3 is built from 13 residues. The germline gives CDR1 SEHNR, CDR2 FQNEAQ (reference sequence). V lost 5 bases and J 4 bases, leaving 11 bases between the germline ends. The CDR3: CASSPPQGYGYTF. In DNA form, the CDR3 reads TGTGCCAGCAGCCCCCCACAGGGCTATGGCTACACCTTC.